The clone carrying this TCR beta chain was counted at least ten times. Its antigen is currently unknown. This record comes from a study of T cells in Graves' hyperthyroidism and ophthalmopathy. Study results and limitations: Blood shared most expanded thyroid clonotypes above 0.001.

J was trimmed by 7 bases and V by 5 bases; bases with no gene match: 10. CDR1 is MDHEN, CDR2 SYDVKM, per germline. The CDR3 has 15 amino acids. Authors of the study amplified TCR beta CDR3 regions from RNA transcripts. A first-round RT-PCR of the TCR CDR3 used the HTBI primer set. TCRdb re-analysed the multiplex PCR reads in MiXCR, keeping a single row per CDR3 protein. The data contain 160,000 or so distinct CDR3 sequences, roughly 9.4% of them singletons. These patients, aged 18 to 65, had recently diagnosed hyperthyroidism lasting under 2 months. The rearrangement links TRBV28 to TRBJ2-1; 8 nucleotides align to TRBD1. Material: blood. This TCR derives from a woman between 18 and 29 years old with Graves' hyperthyroidism that later progressed to Graves' ophthalmopathy. The CDR3, as DNA: TGTGCCAGCAGTCCTTTGGACAGGGTTAATAATGAGCAGTTCTTC. It translates to CASSPLDRVNNEQFF.